The rows below give T cell receptor beta chains drawn from one sample of a study of T cells in tumors after PD-1 blockade. The method was immunoSEQ multiplex PCR; TCRdb's version includes in-frame clones alone and lacks a portion of them. The data show 45,000 to 60,000 clones, more than 65% seen once. The source material was PBMCs, sampled before anti-PD-1 therapy. Receptors originate from a human donor with advanced basal cell or squamous cell carcinoma (not recorded which). Both conserved end residues are part of each CDR3. A D gene is named only where the DNA matches it firmly. A row's size may be missing; if present it is once, few, many or a size class.

d_call	v_call	j_call	clone_size	cdr3_aa	cdr3_nt
NA	TRBV7-6	TRBJ2-7	NA	CASSWAAGSYEQYF	TGTGCCAGCAGCTGGGCCGCAGGAAGCTACGAGCAGTACTTC
NA	TRBV23-1	TRBJ2-2	NA	CASSQSEDPANTGELFF	TGCGCCAGCAGTCAATCAGAGGATCCAGCGAACACCGGGGAGCTGTTTTTT
TRBD1	TRBV4-1	TRBJ2-3	once	CASSLRTGADTQYF	TGCGCCAGCAGCCTGCGAACAGGGGCCGATACGCAGTATTTT
NA	TRBV19	TRBJ1-5	NA	CASSIGGNNQPQHF	TGTGCCAGTAGTATAGGAGGGAACAATCAGCCCCAGCATTTT
NA	TRBV2	TRBJ1-1	NA	CASSDFPRSEAFF	TGTGCCAGCAGTGACTTCCCGCGGAGTGAAGCTTTCTTT
NA	TRBV7-9	TRBJ2-1	few	CASSLKGGNEQFF	TGTGCCAGCAGCTTAAAAGGGGGCAATGAGCAGTTCTTC
NA	TRBV7-2	TRBJ1-1	NA	CASSFRPGVAEAFF	TGTGCCAGCAGCTTTCGGCCGGGGGTGGCTGAAGCTTTCTTT
TRBD1	TRBV20-1	TRBJ1-5	NA	CSASSPPGTGGNQPQHF	TGCAGTGCTAGTTCACCTCCCGGGACAGGGGGAAATCAGCCCCAGCATTTT
NA	TRBV12-3/TRBV12-4	TRBJ2-7	NA	CASSFVDIREQYF	TGTGCCAGCAGTTTCGTGGACATTAGGGAGCAGTACTTC
TRBD2	TRBV6-1	TRBJ2-3	few	CASSAPAGGGTDTQYF	TGTGCCAGCAGTGCGCCCGCCGGGGGGGGCACAGATACGCAGTATTTT
NA	TRBV9	TRBJ1-6	NA	CASSETRGGGNSPLHF	TGTGCCAGCAGCGAAACACGAGGCGGCGGGAATTCACCCCTCCACTTT
NA	TRBV7-6	TRBJ2-2	NA	CASSSQDQGSTGELFF	TGTGCCAGCAGCTCTCAAGACCAGGGGAGCACCGGGGAGCTGTTTTTT
NA	TRBV5-6	TRBJ2-3	NA	CASTFASTDTQYF	TGTGCCAGCACCTTCGCCAGCACAGATACGCAGTATTTT
TRBD1	TRBV7-8	TRBJ2-7	NA	CASSALGQIYEQYF	TGTGCCAGCAGCGCCCTGGGACAGATCTACGAGCAGTACTTC
NA	TRBV9	TRBJ2-1	NA	CASSVAPRSGSNEQFF	TGTGCCAGCAGCGTAGCCCCTCGCTCGGGATCAAATGAGCAGTTCTTC
NA	TRBV7-9	TRBJ1-1	NA	CASSLGVGRETEAFF	TGTGCCAGCAGCTTAGGGGTAGGGAGAGAAACTGAAGCTTTCTTT
NA	TRBV6-1	TRBJ1-4	NA	CASSERGYEKLFF	TGTGCCAGCAGTGAACGGGGTTATGAAAAACTGTTTTTT
NA	TRBV6-1	TRBJ2-7	medium-sized	CASSEVQGTYEQYF	TGTGCCAGCAGTGAAGTCCAGGGAACCTACGAGCAGTACTTC
TRBD1	TRBV3-1/TRBV3-2	TRBJ2-3	few	CASSQRDRGDPDTQYF	TGTGCCAGCAGCCAAAGGGACAGGGGGGACCCAGATACGCAGTATTTT
NA	TRBV7-9	TRBJ1-1	NA	CASSQRDGVNTEAFF	TGTGCCAGCAGCCAAAGAGACGGGGTGAACACTGAAGCTTTCTTT
NA	TRBV6-5	TRBJ2-1	NA	CASSLYPTGQFF	TGTGCCAGCAGTTTGTATCCCACTGGGCAGTTCTTC
TRBD1	TRBV7-9	TRBJ2-7	NA	CASSLVTGGSNEQYF	TGTGCCAGCAGCTTAGTGACAGGGGGCTCCAACGAGCAGTACTTC
NA	TRBV18	TRBJ1-1	NA	CASSPTENTEAFF	TGTGCCAGCTCACCTACAGAGAACACTGAAGCTTTCTTT
TRBD2	TRBV28	TRBJ2-2	NA	CASSRLAGEDTGELFF	TGTGCCAGCAGCCGCCTAGCGGGAGAGGACACCGGGGAGCTGTTTTTT
NA	TRBV7-2	TRBJ2-1	NA	CASSLGRPNEQFF	TGTGCCAGCAGCTTAGGACGACCAAATGAGCAGTTCTTC
TRBD2	TRBV6-4	TRBJ2-7	once	CASKNRDYVYEQYF	TGTGCCAGCAAGAACCGGGACTATGTCTACGAGCAGTACTTC
TRBD2	TRBV2	TRBJ2-7	NA	CASSPFSGRGEQYF	TGTGCCAGCAGTCCCTTTAGCGGGAGAGGTGAGCAGTACTTC
NA	TRBV6-5	TRBJ2-3	once	CASSSHSADTQYF	TGTGCCAGCAGTTCCCACTCTGCAGATACGCAGTATTTT
NA	TRBV6-2/TRBV6-3	TRBJ2-1	NA	CASSRTYNEQFF	TGTGCCAGTAGCCGGACCTACAATGAGCAGTTCTTC
NA	TRBV14	TRBJ1-1	NA	CASSQVSWNTEAFF	TGTGCCAGCAGCCAAGTTTCTTGGAACACTGAAGCTTTCTTT
NA	TRBV2	TRBJ2-3	NA	CASTKSGGTDTQYF	TGTGCCAGCACTAAATCGGGAGGCACAGATACGCAGTATTTT
NA	TRBV28	TRBJ1-1	NA	CASRDTGRTGAFF	TGTGCCAGCAGGGATACAGGGAGAACAGGAGCTTTCTTT
NA	TRBV3-1/TRBV3-2	TRBJ1-2	many	CASSQDAGYYGYTF	TGTGCCAGCAGCCAAGATGCAGGGTACTATGGCTACACCTTC
TRBD1	TRBV27	TRBJ2-7	NA	CASSYGTGGAYEQYF	TGTGCCAGCAGTTACGGGACAGGGGGCGCCTACGAGCAGTACTTC
TRBD1	TRBV6-5	TRBJ2-3	NA	CASSYTPGQDSDTQYF	TGTGCCAGCAGTTACACCCCGGGACAGGATTCAGATACGCAGTATTTT
NA	TRBV28	TRBJ2-5	few	CASSPLVESKETQYF	TGTGCCAGCAGTCCTCTCGTAGAGAGTAAGGAGACCCAGTACTTC
NA	TRBV3-1/TRBV3-2	TRBJ1-2	NA	CASSQGNYYGYTF	TGTGCCAGCAGCCAAGGGAATTACTATGGCTACACCTTC
TRBD1	TRBV4-2	TRBJ2-7	few	CASSLRTGPSYEQYF	TGTGCCAGCAGCCTACGGACAGGCCCATCCTACGAGCAGTACTTC
TRBD2	TRBV7-3	TRBJ2-1	NA	CASSTMTSGGAEEQFF	TGTGCCAGCAGCACCATGACTAGCGGGGGGGCCGAAGAGCAGTTCTTC
NA	TRBV6-1	TRBJ1-5	NA	CASSEEVGQPQHF	TGTGCCAGCAGTGAAGAGGTGGGGCAGCCCCAGCATTTT
NA	TRBV7-2	TRBJ1-3	NA	CASSTREGNTIYF	TGTGCCAGCAGCACTCGAGAGGGAAACACCATATATTTT
NA	TRBV27	TRBJ2-7	NA	CASTSLGQLREQYF	TGTGCCAGCACCTCACTGGGACAATTGAGGGAGCAGTACTTC
NA	TRBV7-9	TRBJ1-6	NA	CASSPTGPAPLHF	TGTGCCAGCAGCCCCACGGGCCCGGCCCCCCTCCACTTT
TRBD1	TRBV11-3	TRBJ1-3	NA	CAGSIRDRLSGNTIYF	TGTGCCGGCAGTATCCGGGACAGGCTCTCTGGAAACACCATATATTTT